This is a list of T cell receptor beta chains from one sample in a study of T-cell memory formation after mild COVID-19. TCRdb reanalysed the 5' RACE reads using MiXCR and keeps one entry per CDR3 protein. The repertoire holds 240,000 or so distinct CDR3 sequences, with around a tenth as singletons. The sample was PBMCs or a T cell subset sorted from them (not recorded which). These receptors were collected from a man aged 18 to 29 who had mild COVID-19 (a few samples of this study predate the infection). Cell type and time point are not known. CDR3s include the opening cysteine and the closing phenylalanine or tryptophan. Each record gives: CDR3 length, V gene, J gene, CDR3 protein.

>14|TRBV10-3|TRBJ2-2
CAIKTQMNTGELFF
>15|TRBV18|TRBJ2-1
CASSPGVVSYNEQFF
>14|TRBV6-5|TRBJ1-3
CATRRGFSGNTIYF
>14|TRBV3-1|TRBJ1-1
CASRDRGRGTEAFF
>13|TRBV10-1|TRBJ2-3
CASSEGTSIAQYF
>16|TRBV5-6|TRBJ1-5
CASSQWDREHYQPQHF
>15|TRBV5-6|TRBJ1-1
CASSYQGEANTEAFF
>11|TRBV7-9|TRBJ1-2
CASSLSEGYTF
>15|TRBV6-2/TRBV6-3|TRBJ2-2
CASSYSSSNTGELFF
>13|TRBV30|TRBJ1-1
CAWSVQENTEAFF
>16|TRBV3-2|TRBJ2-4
CASCPRRGVAKNIQYF
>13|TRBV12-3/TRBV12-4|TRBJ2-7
CASSLQGAKEQYF
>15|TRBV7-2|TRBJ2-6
CASSTSGSGANVLTF
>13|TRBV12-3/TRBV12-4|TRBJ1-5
CASSLLREGAQHF
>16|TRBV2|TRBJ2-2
CASSAGGGPGTGELFF
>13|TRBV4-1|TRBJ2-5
CASSQNDRLNQYF
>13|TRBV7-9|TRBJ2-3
CASSIGLAGTQYF
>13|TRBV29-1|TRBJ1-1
CSVDGQGWTEAFF
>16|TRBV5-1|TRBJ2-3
CASATGLAGTTDTQYF
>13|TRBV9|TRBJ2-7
CASSTSGGGEQYF
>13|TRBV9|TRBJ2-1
CASSEGTGNEQFF
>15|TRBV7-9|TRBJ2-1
CASSLESGGPNEQFF
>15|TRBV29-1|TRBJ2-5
CSVLPLQGAGETQYF
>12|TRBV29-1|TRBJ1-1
CSVATGEVEAFF
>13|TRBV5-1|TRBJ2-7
CASSFGGANEQYF
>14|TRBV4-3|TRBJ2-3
CASSQDPGIDTQYF
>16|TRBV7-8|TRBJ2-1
CASSLMVWQTPGEQFF
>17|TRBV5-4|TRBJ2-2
CASSRGLAGENTGELFF
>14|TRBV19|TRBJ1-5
CASSTLGGSQPQHF
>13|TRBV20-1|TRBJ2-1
CSAPSQGSNEQFF
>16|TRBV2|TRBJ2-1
CASSGGGMAGYNEQFF
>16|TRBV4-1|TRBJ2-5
CASSQERGTIQETQYF
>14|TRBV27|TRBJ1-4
CASSSDWGGEKLFF
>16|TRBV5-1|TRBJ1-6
CASSLTGGAHNSPLHF